The rows below give T cell receptor beta chains drawn from one sample of a study of early T cells in non-severe SARS-CoV-2 infection. In TCRdb, the 5' RACE reads were re-called with MiXCR into one record per CDR3 protein. The sample records approximately 33,000 distinct CDR3 sequences, around 5% being singletons. The material sequenced was whole blood. Receptors originate from an adult who was a healthcare worker with PCR-confirmed SARS-CoV-2 infection or an uninfected control (not recorded which). Each CDR3 is given with its conserved first and last residue. The D gene is left open where the match is weak. Expanded clones get a size class; other rows say once, few or many, or leave the size out.

v_gene	j_gene	d_gene	abundance	CDR3nt	CDR3aa
TRBV11-2	TRBJ2-2	-	many	TGTGCCAGCAGCCGGAATAGCGGAAGGAACACCGGGGAGCTGTTTTTT	CASSRNSGRNTGELFF
TRBV14	TRBJ2-7	TRBD2	many	TGTGCCAGCAGCCCCGATAGCGGGAGCTCCTACGAGCAGTACTTC	CASSPDSGSSYEQYF
TRBV5-4	TRBJ2-7	-	many	TGTGCCAGCAGCTTGGAGGCTAGTAAAGGCGAGCAGTACTTC	CASSLEASKGEQYF
TRBV18	TRBJ2-2	-	-	TGTGCCAGCCAGAACACCGGGGAGCTGTTTTTT	CASQNTGELFF
TRBV27	TRBJ2-7	-	-	TGTGCCAGCAGTCTCGAGGGTGAACACGAGCAGTACTTC	CASSLEGEHEQYF
TRBV25-1	TRBJ2-7	-	few	TGTGCCAGCATGGCCGGGGGCCCCTACGAGCAGTACTTC	CASMAGGPYEQYF
TRBV18	TRBJ2-3	TRBD2	many	TGTGCCAGCTCACTCTCCGCCTCTAGCGGGGGGCCTCGAGATACGCAGTATTTT	CASSLSASSGGPRDTQYF
TRBV11-2	TRBJ2-7	TRBD1	many	TGTGCCAGCAGCTACACCTATTCCGGGACAGGGGGCTCCTCCTACGAGCAGTACTTC	CASSYTYSGTGGSSYEQYF
TRBV6-2/TRBV6-3	TRBJ2-7	-	many	TGTGCCAGCAGTTACTCCACGCGTTCTTACTACGAGCAGTACTTC	CASSYSTRSYYEQYF
TRBV20-1	TRBJ1-3	-	many	TGCAGTGCTCAGGGCAGGGGTGCCCTAGGGGGAAACACCATATATTTT	CSAQGRGALGGNTIYF
TRBV20-1	TRBJ2-2	-	few	TGCAGTGGCATGACGGAAAGCACCGGGGAGCTGTTTTTT	CSGMTESTGELFF
TRBV4-2	TRBJ2-7	-	many	TGTGCCAGCAGCCAAGATCGAGGGACTGGGATCTCCGAGCAGTACTTC	CASSQDRGTGISEQYF
TRBV7-9	TRBJ2-7	-	many	TGTGCCAGCAGCTACGACGGGTCTCTATCCGGGGAGCAGTACTTC	CASSYDGSLSGEQYF
TRBV10-3	TRBJ2-3	-	many	TGTGCCATCAGTGAGTCGATGGCGGAGGCGCAGTATTTT	CAISESMAEAQYF
TRBV10-3	TRBJ1-1	TRBD1	many	TGTGCCATCAGTGGACAGGGTTTAAGCACTGAAGCTTTCTTT	CAISGQGLSTEAFF
TRBV15	TRBJ2-1	-	-	TGTGCCACCAGCAGAGGGGTAAACAATGAGCAGTTCTTC	CATSRGVNNEQFF
TRBV5-1	TRBJ2-2	TRBD2	many	TGCGCCAGCAGCTTGCTCACGGCTCAGCGGGCCTCAACGGGAGGGCTGTTTTTT	CASSLLTAQRASTGGLFF
TRBV5-4	TRBJ2-5	-	few	TGTGCCAGCAGCTTGGCCTCTGGGACAAAGACCCAGTACTTC	CASSLASGTKTQYF
TRBV12-3/TRBV12-4	TRBJ2-5	-	many	TGTGCCAGCAGTTTTATAGGACACGGAACCGAAGAGACCCAGTACTTC	CASSFIGHGTEETQYF
TRBV11-1	TRBJ2-5	TRBD1	few	TGTGCCAGCAGACCGCGACAGGGGAATGAGGAGACCCAGTACTTC	CASRPRQGNEETQYF
TRBV5-1	TRBJ2-2	-	many	TGCGCCAGCAGCCCCAGGGCCGACTCCGGGGAGCTGTTTTTT	CASSPRADSGELFF
TRBV24-1	TRBJ1-1	-	-	TGTGCCACCAGTGATTGGGGTGAGAAAGCTTTCTTT	CATSDWGEKAFF
TRBV27	TRBJ1-4	-	many	TGTGCCAGCAGTTTCGTCCCGGGGGCTGAAAAACTGTTTTTT	CASSFVPGAEKLFF
TRBV20-1	TRBJ1-1	-	many	TGCAGTGCTAGCGAGGACTTGAACACTGAAGCTTTCTTT	CSASEDLNTEAFF
TRBV30	TRBJ2-3	TRBD2	-	TGTGCCTGGCAACGTCGGGGGGGCAAAGATACGCAGTATTTT	CAWQRRGGKDTQYF
TRBV7-2	TRBJ2-3	-	-	TGTGCCAGCAGCTTAGGACACTTTACTAAAATCACAGATACGCAGTATTTT	CASSLGHFTKITDTQYF
TRBV7-2	TRBJ1-2	-	many	TGTGCCAGCAGCTTATTCGGGGAACACTATGGCTACACCTTC	CASSLFGEHYGYTF
TRBV27	TRBJ1-2	-	many	TGTGCCAGCAGTTCGATAGGGGCCTCTTTCTATGGCTACACCTTC	CASSSIGASFYGYTF
TRBV7-2	TRBJ1-5	-	many	TGTGCCAGCAGCTTCACAGGTGATCAGCCCCAGCATTTT	CASSFTGDQPQHF
TRBV29-1	TRBJ2-1	-	many	TGCAGCGTCGACCACAATGAGCAGTTCTTC	CSVDHNEQFF
TRBV7-2	TRBJ2-3	TRBD1	many	TGTGCCAGCAGCTCGACAGGGGCAGATACGCAGTATTTT	CASSSTGADTQYF
TRBV7-9	TRBJ2-3	TRBD2	many	TGTGCCAGCAGCTCGGGACTAGCGGGAGAGGGAGATACGCAGTATTTT	CASSSGLAGEGDTQYF
TRBV24-1	TRBJ2-3	-	many	TGTGCCACCAGAAAAGAAGCATCGGATACGCAGTATTTT	CATRKEASDTQYF
TRBV7-2	TRBJ1-1	-	few	TGTGCCAGCAGCTTAAGCTTGGGTAATGAAGCTTTCTTT	CASSLSLGNEAFF
TRBV12-3/TRBV12-4	TRBJ2-7	TRBD1	-	TGTGCCAGCAGTTTAGTACAGGGGAATACCTACGAGCAGTACTTC	CASSLVQGNTYEQYF
TRBV20-1	TRBJ1-1	-	many	TGCAGTGCTAAACGGGGGGACACTGAAGCTTTCTTT	CSAKRGDTEAFF
TRBV20-1	TRBJ2-1	TRBD2	-	TGCAGTGCTAGCGCCTTTCTAGCGGGAGACAATGAGCAGTTCTTC	CSASAFLAGDNEQFF
TRBV7-8	TRBJ2-3	-	-	TGTGCCAGCAGCTACTGGTTGTTTTCAGATACGCAGTATTTT	CASSYWLFSDTQYF
TRBV2	TRBJ2-1	-	many	TGTGCCAGTCTATCGGCCTCCTACAATGAGCAGTTCTTC	CASLSASYNEQFF
TRBV5-1	TRBJ2-2	-	many	TGCGCCAGCAGCTTGGTTAACCCCCCCACCGGGGAGCTGTTTTTT	CASSLVNPPTGELFF
TRBV6-2/TRBV6-3	TRBJ2-1	TRBD2	many	TGTGCCAGCAGTGGACGTCCCGGGACTAGCGCGTACAATGAGCAGTTCTTC	CASSGRPGTSAYNEQFF
TRBV7-2	TRBJ2-1	TRBD2	many	TGTGCCAGCAGCCACGGACTAGCGGGGAGCCTTGGGAATGAGCAGTTCTTC	CASSHGLAGSLGNEQFF
TRBV7-2	TRBJ2-3	-	few	TGTGCCAGCAGCCCGGGACGGGGGAGAGATACGCAGTATTTT	CASSPGRGRDTQYF
TRBV7-2	TRBJ1-1	-	-	TGTGCCAGCAGCTTTCGACAAGAGAACACTGAAGCTTTCTTT	CASSFRQENTEAFF
TRBV4-2	TRBJ2-1	-	few	TGTGCCAGCAGCCCCTTTGGGGCCAATGAGCAGTTCTTC	CASSPFGANEQFF
TRBV7-6	TRBJ2-3	TRBD1	few	TGTGCCAGCAGCTTAGGGTTGGGACAGAGGATCACAGATACGCAGTATTTT	CASSLGLGQRITDTQYF
TRBV19	TRBJ1-2	-	-	TGTGCCAGTACCCTCGGAAGGCAGTGGGATAACTATGGCTACACCTTC	CASTLGRQWDNYGYTF
TRBV7-2	TRBJ1-6	-	many	TGTGCCAGTAGTTGGGTTTATAATTCACCCCTCCACTTT	CASSWVYNSPLHF
TRBV7-2	TRBJ1-5	-	many	TGTGCCAGCAGCACGGACGGGGCAAGCAATCAGCCCCAGCATTTT	CASSTDGASNQPQHF
TRBV20-1	TRBJ2-3	TRBD2	many	TGCAGTGCTAGAGAGCTGTGGGCGCTAGCGGGTCGTTTGGATACGCAGTATTTT	CSARELWALAGRLDTQYF
TRBV10-3	TRBJ2-4	-	many	TGTGCCATCAGTGAGGGGTTTCTGTCCAAAAACATTCAGTACTTC	CAISEGFLSKNIQYF
TRBV19	TRBJ2-1	TRBD2	many	TGTGCCAGTAGTGTTGCGGGAGGGGATGAGCAGTTCTTC	CASSVAGGDEQFF